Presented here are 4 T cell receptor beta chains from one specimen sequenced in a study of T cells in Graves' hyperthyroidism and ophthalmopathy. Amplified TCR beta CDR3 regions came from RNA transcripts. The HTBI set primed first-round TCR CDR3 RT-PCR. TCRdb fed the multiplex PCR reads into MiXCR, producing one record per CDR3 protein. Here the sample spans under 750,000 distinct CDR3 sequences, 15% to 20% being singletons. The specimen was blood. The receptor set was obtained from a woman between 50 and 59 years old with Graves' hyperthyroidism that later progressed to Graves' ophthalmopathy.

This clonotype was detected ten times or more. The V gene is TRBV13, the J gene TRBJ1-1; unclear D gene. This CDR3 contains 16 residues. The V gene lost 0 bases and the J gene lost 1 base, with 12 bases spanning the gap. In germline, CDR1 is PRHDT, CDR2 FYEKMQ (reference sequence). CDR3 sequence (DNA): TGTGCCAGCAGCTTAGGGCCCGCGGGCTGGAACACTGAAGCTTTCTTT. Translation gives CASSLGPAGWNTEAFF.

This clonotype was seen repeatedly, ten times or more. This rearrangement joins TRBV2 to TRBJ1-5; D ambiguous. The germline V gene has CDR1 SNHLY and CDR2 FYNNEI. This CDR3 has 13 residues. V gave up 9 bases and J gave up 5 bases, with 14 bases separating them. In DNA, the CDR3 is TGTGCCAGTGGGATCAGCCCCGATCAGCCCCAGCATTTT. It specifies CASGISPDQPQHF.

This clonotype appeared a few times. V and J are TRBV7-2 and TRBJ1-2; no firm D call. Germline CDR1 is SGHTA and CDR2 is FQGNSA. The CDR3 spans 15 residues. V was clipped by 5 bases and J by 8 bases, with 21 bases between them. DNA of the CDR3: TGTGCCAGCAGCAAAGACGGGGTTCCTGATAGGGGCTACACCTTC. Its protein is CASSKDGVPDRGYTF.

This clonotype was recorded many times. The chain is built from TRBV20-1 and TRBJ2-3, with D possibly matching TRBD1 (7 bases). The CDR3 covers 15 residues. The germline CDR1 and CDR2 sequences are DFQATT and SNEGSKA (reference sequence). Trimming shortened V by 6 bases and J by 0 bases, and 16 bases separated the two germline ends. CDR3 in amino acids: CSAPRGDTSTDTQYF. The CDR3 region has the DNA TGCAGTGCCCCCAGGGGGGACACAAGCACAGATACGCAGTATTTT.